This T cell receptor (beta chain) was sequenced for a study of T-cell reconstitution after alpha-beta-depleted transplantation in children. This clonotype came up many times. The authors prepared the TCRbeta library with unique molecular identifiers. TCRdb reanalysed the PCR reads using MiXCR and keeps one entry per CDR3 protein. The table has approximately 300,000 distinct CDR3 sequences, 11% seen once. The CDR3 extends over 11 amino acids. Trimming removed 5 bases from V and 5 bases from J, with 5 bases in between. The TCR comes from a male patient between 2 and 9 years old who had a stem cell transplant for chronic granulomatous disease, so the T cells may come from the graft donor. This chain links TRBV12-3 or TRBV12-4 with TRBJ2-3, with D unresolved. The sequences come from peripheral blood, collected 180 days after TCRalphabeta/CD19-depleted stem cell transplant. The CDR3: CASSHKDTQYF. The DNA for the CDR3 is TGTGCCAGCAGTCATAAAGATACGCAGTATTTT.